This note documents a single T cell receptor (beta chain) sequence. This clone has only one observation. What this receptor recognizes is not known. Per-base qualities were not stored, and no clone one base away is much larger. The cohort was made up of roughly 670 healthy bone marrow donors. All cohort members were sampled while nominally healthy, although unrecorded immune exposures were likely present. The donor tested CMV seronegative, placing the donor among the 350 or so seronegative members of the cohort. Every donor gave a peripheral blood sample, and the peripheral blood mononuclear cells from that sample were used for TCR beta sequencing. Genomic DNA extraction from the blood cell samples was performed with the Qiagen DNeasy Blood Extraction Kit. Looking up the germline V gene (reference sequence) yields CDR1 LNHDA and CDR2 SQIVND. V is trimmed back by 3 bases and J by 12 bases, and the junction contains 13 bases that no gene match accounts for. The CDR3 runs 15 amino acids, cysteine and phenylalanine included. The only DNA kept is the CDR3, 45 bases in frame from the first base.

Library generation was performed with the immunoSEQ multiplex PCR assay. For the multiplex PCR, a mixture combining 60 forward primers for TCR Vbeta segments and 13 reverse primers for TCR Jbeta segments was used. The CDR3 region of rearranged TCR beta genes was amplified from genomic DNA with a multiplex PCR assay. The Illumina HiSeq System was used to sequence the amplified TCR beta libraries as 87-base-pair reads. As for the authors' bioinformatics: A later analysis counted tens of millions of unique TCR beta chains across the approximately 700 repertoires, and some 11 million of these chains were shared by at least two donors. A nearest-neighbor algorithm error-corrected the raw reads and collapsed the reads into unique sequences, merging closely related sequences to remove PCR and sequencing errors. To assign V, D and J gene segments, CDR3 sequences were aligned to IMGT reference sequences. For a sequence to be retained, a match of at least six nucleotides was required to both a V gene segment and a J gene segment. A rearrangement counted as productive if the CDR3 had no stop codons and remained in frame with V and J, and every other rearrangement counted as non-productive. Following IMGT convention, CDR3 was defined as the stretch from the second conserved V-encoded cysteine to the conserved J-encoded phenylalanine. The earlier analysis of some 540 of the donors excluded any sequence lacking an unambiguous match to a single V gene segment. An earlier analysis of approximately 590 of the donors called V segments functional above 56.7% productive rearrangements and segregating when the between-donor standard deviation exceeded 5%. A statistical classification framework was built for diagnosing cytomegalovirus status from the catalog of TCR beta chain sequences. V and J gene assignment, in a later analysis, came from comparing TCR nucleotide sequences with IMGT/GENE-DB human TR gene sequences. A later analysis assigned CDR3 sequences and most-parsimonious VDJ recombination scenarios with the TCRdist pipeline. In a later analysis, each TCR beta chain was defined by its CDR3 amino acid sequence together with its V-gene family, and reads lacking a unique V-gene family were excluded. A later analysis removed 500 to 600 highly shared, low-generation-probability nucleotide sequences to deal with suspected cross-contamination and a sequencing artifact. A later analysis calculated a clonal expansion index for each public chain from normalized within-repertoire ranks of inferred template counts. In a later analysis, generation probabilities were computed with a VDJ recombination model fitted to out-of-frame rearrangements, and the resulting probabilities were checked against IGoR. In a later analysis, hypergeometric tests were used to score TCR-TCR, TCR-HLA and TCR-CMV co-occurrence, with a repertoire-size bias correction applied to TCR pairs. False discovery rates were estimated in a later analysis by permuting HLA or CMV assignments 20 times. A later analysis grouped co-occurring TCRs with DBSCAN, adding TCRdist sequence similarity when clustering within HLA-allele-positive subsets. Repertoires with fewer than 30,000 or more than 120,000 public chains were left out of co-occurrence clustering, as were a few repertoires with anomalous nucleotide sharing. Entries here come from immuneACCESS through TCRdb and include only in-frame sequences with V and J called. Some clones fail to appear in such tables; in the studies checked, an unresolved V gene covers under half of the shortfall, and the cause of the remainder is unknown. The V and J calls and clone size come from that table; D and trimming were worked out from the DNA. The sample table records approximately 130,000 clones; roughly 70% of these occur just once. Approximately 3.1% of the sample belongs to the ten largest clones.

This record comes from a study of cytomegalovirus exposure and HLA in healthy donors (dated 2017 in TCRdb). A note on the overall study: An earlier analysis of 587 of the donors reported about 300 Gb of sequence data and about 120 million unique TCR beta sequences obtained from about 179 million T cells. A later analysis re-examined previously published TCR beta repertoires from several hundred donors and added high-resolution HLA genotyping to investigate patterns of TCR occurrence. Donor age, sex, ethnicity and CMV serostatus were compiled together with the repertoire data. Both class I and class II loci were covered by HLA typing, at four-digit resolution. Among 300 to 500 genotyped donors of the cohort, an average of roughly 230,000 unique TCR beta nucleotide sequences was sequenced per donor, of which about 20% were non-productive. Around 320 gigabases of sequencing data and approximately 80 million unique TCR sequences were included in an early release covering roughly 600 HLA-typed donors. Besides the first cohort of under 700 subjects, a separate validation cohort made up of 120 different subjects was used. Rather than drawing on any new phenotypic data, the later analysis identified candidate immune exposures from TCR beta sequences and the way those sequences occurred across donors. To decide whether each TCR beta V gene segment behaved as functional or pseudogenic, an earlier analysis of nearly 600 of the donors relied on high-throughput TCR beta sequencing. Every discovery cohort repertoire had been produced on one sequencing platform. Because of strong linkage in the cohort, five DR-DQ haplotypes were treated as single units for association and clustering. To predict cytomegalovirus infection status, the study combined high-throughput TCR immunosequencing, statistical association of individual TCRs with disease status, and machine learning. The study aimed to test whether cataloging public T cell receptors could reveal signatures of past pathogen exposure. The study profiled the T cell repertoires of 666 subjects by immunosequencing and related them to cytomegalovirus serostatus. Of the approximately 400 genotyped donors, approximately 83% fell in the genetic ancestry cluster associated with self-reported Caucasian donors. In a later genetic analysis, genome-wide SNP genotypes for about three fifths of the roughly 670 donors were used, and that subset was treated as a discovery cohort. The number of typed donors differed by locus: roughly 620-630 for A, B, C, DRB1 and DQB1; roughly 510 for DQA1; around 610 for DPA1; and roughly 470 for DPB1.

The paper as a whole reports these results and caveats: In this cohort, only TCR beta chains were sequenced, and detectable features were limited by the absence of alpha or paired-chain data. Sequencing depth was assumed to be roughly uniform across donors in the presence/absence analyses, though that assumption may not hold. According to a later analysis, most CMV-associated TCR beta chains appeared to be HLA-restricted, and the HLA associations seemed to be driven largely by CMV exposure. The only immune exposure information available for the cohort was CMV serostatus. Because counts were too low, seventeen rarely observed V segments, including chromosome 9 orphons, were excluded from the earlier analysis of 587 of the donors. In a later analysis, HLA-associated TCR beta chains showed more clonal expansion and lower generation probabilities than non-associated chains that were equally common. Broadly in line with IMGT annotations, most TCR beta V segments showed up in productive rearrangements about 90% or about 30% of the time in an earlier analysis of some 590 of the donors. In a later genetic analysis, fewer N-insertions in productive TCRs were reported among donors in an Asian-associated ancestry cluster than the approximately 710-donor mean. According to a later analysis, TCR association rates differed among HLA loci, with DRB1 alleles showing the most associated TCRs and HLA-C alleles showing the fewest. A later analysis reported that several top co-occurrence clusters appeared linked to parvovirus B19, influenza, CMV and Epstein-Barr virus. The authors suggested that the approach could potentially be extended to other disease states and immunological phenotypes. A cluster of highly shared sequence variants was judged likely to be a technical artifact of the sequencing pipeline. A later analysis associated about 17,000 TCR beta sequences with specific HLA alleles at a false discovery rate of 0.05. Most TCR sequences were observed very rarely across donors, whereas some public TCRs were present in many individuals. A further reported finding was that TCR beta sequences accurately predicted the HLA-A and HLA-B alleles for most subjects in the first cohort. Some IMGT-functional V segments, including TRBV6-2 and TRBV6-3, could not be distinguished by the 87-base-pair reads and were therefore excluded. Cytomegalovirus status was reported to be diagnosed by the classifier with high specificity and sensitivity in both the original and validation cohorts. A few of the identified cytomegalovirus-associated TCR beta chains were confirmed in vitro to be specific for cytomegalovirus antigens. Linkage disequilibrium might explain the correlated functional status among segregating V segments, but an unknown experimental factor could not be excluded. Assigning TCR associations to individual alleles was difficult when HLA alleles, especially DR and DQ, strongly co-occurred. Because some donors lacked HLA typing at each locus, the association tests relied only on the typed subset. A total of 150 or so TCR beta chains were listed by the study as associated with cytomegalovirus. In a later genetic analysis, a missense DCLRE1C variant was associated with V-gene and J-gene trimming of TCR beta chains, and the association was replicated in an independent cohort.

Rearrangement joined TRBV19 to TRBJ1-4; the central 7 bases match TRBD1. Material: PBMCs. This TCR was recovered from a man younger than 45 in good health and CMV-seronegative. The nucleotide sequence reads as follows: TGTGCCAGTAGTATTCCCCGACAGGGTCGGCTGCAACTGTTTTTT. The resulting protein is CASSIPRQGRLQLFF.